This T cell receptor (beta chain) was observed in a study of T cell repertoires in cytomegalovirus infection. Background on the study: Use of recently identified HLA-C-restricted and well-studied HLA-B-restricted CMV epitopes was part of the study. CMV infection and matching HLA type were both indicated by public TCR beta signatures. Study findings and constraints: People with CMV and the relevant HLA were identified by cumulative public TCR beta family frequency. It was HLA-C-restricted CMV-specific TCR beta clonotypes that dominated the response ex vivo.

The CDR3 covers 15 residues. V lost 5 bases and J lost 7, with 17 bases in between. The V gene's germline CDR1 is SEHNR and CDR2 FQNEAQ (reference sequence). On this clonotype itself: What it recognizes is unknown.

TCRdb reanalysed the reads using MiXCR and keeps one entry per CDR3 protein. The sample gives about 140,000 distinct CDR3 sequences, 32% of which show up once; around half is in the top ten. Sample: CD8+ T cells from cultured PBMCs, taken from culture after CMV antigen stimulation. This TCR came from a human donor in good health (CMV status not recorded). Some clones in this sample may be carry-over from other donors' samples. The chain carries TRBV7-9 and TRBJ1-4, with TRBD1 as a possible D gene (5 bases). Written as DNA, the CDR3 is TGTGCCAGCAGCCCGGTCCCCACGAGGGGTGAAAAACTGTTTTTT. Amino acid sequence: CASSPVPTRGEKLFF.